This T cell receptor beta chain was recovered during a study of cytomegalovirus exposure and HLA in healthy donors. Study observations and caveats: HLA-A and HLA-B allele assignments for most subjects were reportedly predicted accurately using TCR beta sequences. Productive status was seen about 90% or about 30% of the time for most TCR beta V segments in an earlier analysis.

Trimming cost V 5 bases and J 4 bases; bases outside gene matches: 4. The CDR3 loop spans 13 amino acids. CDR1 is MNHEY, CDR2 SMNVEV, per germline (reference sequence). The primer mix had 60 Vbeta and 13 Jbeta primers. Authors' analysis steps: Later analysis identified tens of millions of unique TCR beta chains, about 12 million shared. TCRdb keeps only in-frame clones here, not all; method: immunoSEQ multiplex PCR. The DNA gave D and trimming, while V, J and clone size come from that table. This sample has roughly 180,000 clones; approximately 81% occur once, and the top ten carry approximately 1.5%. This clone has only one observation. Its specificity is not known.

This receptor was obtained from a male donor in good health and CMV-seronegative. The chain has TRBV27 and TRBJ1-2; 7 bases fit TRBD1. Input material: PBMCs. The CDR3 DNA reads TGTGCCAGCAGTGCGGACAGGATCTATGGCTACACCTTC. Translated: CASSADRIYGYTF.